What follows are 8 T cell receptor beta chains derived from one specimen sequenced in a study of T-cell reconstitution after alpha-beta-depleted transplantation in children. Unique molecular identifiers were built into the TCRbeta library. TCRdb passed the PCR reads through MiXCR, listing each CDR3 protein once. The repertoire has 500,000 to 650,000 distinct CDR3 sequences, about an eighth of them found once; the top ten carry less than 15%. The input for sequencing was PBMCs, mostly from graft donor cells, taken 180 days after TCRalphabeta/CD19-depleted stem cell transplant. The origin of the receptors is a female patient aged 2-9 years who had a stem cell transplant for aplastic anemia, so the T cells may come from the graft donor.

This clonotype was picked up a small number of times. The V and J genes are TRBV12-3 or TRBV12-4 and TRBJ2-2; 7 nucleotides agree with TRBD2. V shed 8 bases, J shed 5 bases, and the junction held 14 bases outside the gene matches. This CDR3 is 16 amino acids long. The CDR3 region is CASARSRAGGTGELFF. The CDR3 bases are TGTGCCAGCGCACGTTCCCGGGCCGGGGGGACCGGGGAGCTGTTTTTT.

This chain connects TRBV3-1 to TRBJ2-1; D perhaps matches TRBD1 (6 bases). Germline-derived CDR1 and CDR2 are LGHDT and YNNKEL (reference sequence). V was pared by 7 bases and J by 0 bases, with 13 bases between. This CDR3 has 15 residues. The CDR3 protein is CASNPTGSSYNEQFF. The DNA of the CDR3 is TGTGCCAGCAACCCTACAGGGAGCTCCTACAATGAGCAGTTCTTC.

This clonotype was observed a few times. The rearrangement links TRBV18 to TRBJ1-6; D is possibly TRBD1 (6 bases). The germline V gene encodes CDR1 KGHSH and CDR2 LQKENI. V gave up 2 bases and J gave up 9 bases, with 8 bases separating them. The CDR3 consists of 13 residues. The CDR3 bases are TGTGCCAGCTCACCAGGGGGCGGTTCACCCCTCCACTTT. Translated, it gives CASSPGGGSPLHF.

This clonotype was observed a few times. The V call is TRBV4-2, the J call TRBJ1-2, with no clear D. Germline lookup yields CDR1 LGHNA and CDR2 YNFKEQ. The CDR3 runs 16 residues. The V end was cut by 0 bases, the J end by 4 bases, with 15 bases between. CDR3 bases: TGTGCCAGCAGCCAAGATCTGGGAGCTTGGGCCTATGGCTACACCTTC. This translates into CASSQDLGAWAYGYTF.

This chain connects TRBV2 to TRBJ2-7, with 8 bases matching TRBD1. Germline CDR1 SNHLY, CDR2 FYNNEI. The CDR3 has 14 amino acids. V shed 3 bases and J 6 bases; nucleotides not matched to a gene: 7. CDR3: CASSERQGYAEQYF. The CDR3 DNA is TGTGCCAGCAGTGAGAGACAGGGGTACGCCGAGCAGTACTTC.

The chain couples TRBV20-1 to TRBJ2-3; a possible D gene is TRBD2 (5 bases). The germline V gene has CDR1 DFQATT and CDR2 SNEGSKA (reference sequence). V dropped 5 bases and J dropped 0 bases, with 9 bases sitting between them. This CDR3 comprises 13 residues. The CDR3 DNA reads TGCAGTGCTCCGGCGGGTAGCACAGATACGCAGTATTTT. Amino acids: CSAPAGSTDTQYF.

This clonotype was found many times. The CDR3 DNA is TGTGCCAGCAGCCAACGGGGGGCGGGAGATACGCAGTATTTT. The encoded protein is CASSQRGAGDTQYF. The genes are TRBV3-1 and TRBJ2-3; D is possibly TRBD2 (7 bases). This CDR3 is 14 amino acids long. Germline-derived CDR1 and CDR2 are LGHDT and YNNKEL (reference sequence). V lost 2 bases to trimming and J lost 5 bases, with 11 bases between them.

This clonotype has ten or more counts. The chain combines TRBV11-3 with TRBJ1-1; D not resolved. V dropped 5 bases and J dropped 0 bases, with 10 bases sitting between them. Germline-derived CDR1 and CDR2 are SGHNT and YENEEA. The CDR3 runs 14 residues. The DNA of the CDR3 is TGTGCCAGCAGCCTCATGACGGTGAACACTGAAGCTTTCTTT. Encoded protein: CASSLMTVNTEAFF.